This T cell receptor (beta chain) appears in the sequencing data of a study of blood T cell dynamics during melanoma immunotherapy. Overall study findings and caveats: The most clonal sorted CD8+ subset, immune-effector cells, was closest to cell-free DNA CDR3 sequences.

Germline V gene data show CDR1 as SGDLS and CDR2 as YYNGEE. Trimming removed 4 bases from V and 2 bases from J; junction bases left unmatched: 3. The CDR3 is 14 amino acids. A remark on this clone: Its cognate antigen is unknown.

Time point of the sample: pre-treatment baseline. Profiling relied on immunoSEQ multiplex PCR, and the TCRdb table lists in-frame clones only, not all of them. Seen here are some 13,000 clones, roughly 94% observed once, and the top ten hold about 0.17%. The TCR sequence derives from a human donor with melanoma. The chain recombines TRBV9 with TRBJ2-7; the match to TRBD1 covers 10 bases. Sequenced material: effector memory CD8+ T cells from blood, taken from a patient treated with checkpoint blockade. DNA of the CDR3: TGTGCCAGCAGCCCAGGGACAGGGGCCTACGAGCAGTACTTC. This codes for CASSPGTGAYEQYF.